This passage covers 5 T cell receptor beta chains from one sample sequenced in a study of Ad26.COV2.S vaccination and SARS-CoV-2 variants. Treatment specified: around 19 received Ad26.COV2.S at low or high dose, single or two shots; roughly 5 received placebo; per-sample allocation not given. The study sampled participants on day 63 after the first vaccine or placebo injection. Produced via immunoSEQ multiplex PCR; TCRdb's table is partial and in-frame only. This sample has roughly 460,000 clones; approximately 90% occur once, and the top ten carry about 1.7%. The material sequenced was peripheral blood, taken in a trial of Ad26.COV2.S vaccine versus placebo. These receptors were taken from a person between 18 and 65 years old who received the Ad26.COV2.S COVID-19 vaccine or a placebo.

The V and J genes are TRBV20-1 and TRBJ1-5; D is unclear. This CDR3 spans 12 amino acids. V dropped 3 bases and J dropped 4 bases, with 7 bases sitting between them. In germline, CDR1 is DFQATT, CDR2 SNEGSKA (reference sequence). CDR3 sequence reads: CSASTGNQPQHF. CDR3 nucleotide sequence: TGCAGTGCTAGTACTGGGAATCAGCCCCAGCATTTT.

V gene TRBV7-2 combines with J gene TRBJ2-7; D might be TRBD2 (5 bases). Germline V gene sequence: CDR1 SGHTA, CDR2 FQGNSA. This CDR3 is built from 14 residues. Trimming stripped 1 base from V and 0 bases from J, with 7 bases between. The CDR3 DNA reads as TGTGCCAGCAGCTTAGGGAGGAGCTCCTACGAGCAGTACTTC. Its protein is CASSLGRSSYEQYF.

V gene TRBV7-8 combines with J gene TRBJ1-2; perhaps TRBD1 as D (5 bases). CDR1 is SGHVS, CDR2 FQNEAQ, per germline. The CDR3 covers 13 residues. The ends were cut back, 2 bases at V and 6 bases at J, with 10 bases in the middle. The CDR3 reads CASSLTGFNGYTF. The CDR3, as DNA: TGTGCCAGCAGCTTAACAGGTTTTAATGGCTACACCTTC. The full variable domain, its missing parts supplied by reference TRBV7-8 and TRBJ1-2, is GAGVSQSPRYKVAKRGQDVALRCDPISGHVSLFWYQQALGQGPEFLTYFQNEAQLDKSGLPSDRFFAERPEGSVSTLKIQRTQQEDSAVYLCASSLTGFNGYTFGSGTRLTVV.

In the case of this clone: The same CDR3 is also encoded by other DNA sequences in this sample. The chain has TRBV5-1 and TRBJ2-7, with 8 bases aligning to TRBD2. In germline, CDR1 is SGHRS, CDR2 YFSETQ. V dropped 1 base and J dropped 2; count of bases not matched to a gene: 2. The CDR3 is made up of 14 amino acids. CDR3: CASSLTSGTYEQYF. The CDR3 DNA reads as TGCGCCAGCAGCTTGACTAGCGGAACCTACGAGCAGTACTTC.

This clone turned up a few times. The chain employs TRBV29-1 and TRBJ1-2, with a possible D match to TRBD1 (6 bases). The V gene lost 4 bases and the J gene lost 4 bases, with 13 bases spanning the gap. Germline lookup yields CDR1 SQVTM and CDR2 ANQGSEA. The CDR3 runs to 13 residues. The CDR3 sequence: CSVVPGARYGYTF. CDR3 nucleotide sequence: TGCAGCGTTGTCCCGGGGGCGCGCTATGGCTACACCTTC.